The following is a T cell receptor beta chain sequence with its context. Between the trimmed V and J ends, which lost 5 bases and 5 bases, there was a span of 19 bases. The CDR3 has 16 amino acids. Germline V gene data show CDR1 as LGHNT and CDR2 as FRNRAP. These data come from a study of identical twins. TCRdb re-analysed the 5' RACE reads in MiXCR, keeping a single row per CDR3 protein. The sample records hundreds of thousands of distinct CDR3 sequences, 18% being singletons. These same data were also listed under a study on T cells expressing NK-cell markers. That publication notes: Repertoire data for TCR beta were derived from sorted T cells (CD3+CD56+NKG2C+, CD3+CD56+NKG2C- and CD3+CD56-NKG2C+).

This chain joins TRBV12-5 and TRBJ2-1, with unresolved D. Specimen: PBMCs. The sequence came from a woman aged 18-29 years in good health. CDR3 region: CASGPPDPTVNNEQFF. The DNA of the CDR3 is TGTGCTAGTGGTCCTCCGGACCCGACGGTTAACAATGAGCAGTTCTTC.